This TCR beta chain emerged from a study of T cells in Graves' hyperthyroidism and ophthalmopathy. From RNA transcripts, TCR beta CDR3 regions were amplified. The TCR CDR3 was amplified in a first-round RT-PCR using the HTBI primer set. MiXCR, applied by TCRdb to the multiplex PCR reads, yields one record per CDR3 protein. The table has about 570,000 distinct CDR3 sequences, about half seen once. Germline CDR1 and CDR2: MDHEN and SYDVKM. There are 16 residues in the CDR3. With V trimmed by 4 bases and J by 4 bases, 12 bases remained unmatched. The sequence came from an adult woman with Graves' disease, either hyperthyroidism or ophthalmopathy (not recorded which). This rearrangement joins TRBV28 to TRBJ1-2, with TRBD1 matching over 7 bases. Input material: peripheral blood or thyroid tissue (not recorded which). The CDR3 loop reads CASSSTPREGAYGYTF. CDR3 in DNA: TGTGCCAGCAGTTCTACACCGCGGGAGGGGGCCTATGGCTACACCTTC.